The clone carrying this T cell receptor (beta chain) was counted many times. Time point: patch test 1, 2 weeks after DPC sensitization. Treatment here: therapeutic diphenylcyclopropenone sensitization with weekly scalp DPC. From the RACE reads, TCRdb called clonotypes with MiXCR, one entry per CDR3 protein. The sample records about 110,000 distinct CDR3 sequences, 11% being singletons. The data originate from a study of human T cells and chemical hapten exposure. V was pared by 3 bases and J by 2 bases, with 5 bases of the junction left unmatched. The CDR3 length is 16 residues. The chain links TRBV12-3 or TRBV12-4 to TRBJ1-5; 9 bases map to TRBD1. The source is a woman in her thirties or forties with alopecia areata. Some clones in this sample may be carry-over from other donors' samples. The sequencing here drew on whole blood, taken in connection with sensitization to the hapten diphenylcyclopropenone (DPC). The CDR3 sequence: CASSFYRGLGNQPQHF. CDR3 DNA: TGTGCCAGCAGTTTCTACAGGGGGCTGGGCAATCAGCCCCAGCATTTT.